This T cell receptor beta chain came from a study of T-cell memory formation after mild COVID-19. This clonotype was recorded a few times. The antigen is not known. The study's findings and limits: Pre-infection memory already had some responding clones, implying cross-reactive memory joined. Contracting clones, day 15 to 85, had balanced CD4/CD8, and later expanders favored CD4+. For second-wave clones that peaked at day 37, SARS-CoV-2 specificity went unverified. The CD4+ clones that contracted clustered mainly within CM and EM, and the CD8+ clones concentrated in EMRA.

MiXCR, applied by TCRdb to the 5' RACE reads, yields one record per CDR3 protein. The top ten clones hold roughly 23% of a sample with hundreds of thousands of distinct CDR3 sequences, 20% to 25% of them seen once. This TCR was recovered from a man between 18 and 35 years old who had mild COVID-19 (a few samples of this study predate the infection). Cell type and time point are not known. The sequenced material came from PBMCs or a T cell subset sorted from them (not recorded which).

The CDR3 nucleotides are TGTGCCAGCAGCATTAGCGGGGGGGAGCAAGAGACCCAGTACTTC. This sequence encodes CASSISGGEQETQYF. The chain joins TRBV7-3 to TRBJ2-5; 11 bases are shared with TRBD2. The CDR3 consists of 15 residues. Germline assignment: CDR1 SGHTA and CDR2 FQGTGA. Unmatched junction bases numbered 4, after V lost 5 bases and J lost 2 bases. Combining the CDR3 with reference TRBV7-3 and TRBJ2-5 gives the whole variable domain GAGVSQTPSNKVTEKGKYVELRCDPISGHTALYWYRQSLGQGPEFLIYFQGTGAADDSGLPNDRFFAVRPEGSVSTLKIQRTERGDSAVYLCASSISGGEQETQYFGPGTRLLVL.